This TCR beta chain was found in a study of cytomegalovirus exposure and HLA in healthy donors. The study, taken as a whole, reports: Cytomegalovirus association was assigned to about 180 TCR beta chains.

Germline V lookup: CDR1 PRHDT, CDR2 FYEKMQ (reference sequence). The CDR3 totals 14 residues. Trimming shortened V by 0 bases and J by 7 bases, and 12 bases separated the two germline ends. Of note for this clone: Its antigen remains unidentified.

Researchers ran the PCR with 60 Vbeta and 13 Jbeta primers. Repertoires were generated with immunoSEQ multiplex PCR, while TCRdb's copy carries only in-frame clones and drops some. Among tens of thousands of clones listed, approximately 71% were seen once. The chain combines TRBV13 with TRBJ1-2; tentative D call: TRBD1 (6 bases). Sequencing used PBMCs. The TCR sequence derives from a man in his fifties or sixties in good health and CMV-seronegative. The CDR3 reads CASSLGQGRSGYTF. CDR3 nucleotides: TGTGCCAGCAGCTTAGGACAGGGCCGTAGTGGCTACACCTTC. Full variable domain (rest looked up from reference TRBV13 and TRBJ1-2): AAGVIQSPRHLIKEKRETATLKCYPIPRHDTVYWYQQGPGQDPQFLISFYEKMQSDKGSIPDRFSAQQFSDYHSELNMSSLELGDSALYFCASSLGQGRSGYTFGSGTRLTVV.